These T cell receptor beta chains were read from a single sample in a study of shared T cell receptors in the human thymus. Repertoires were generated with immunoSEQ multiplex PCR, while TCRdb's copy carries only in-frame clones and drops some. The sample has about 660,000 clones; 85% to 90% are singletons. These data are also associated with another study on human thymus T cells.

Sequencing was done on a sample of thymocytes. All receptors derive from a boy under two years old with a congenital heart defect. Both conserved end residues are part of each CDR3. Fields, in order: D gene, clone size, J gene, V gene, CDR3 DNA, CDR3 protein. A D gene is named only where the DNA matches it firmly. Size is stated for part of the rows, as once, few or many counts, or as a class when the clone is expanded.

D: TRBD1
size: few
J: TRBJ1-5
V: TRBV6-6
DNA: TGTGCCAGCAGTAACGGACAGGGGGAGGATCAGCCCCAGCATTTT
CDR3: CASSNGQGEDQPQHF

D: .
size: .
J: TRBJ1-5
V: TRBV7-8
DNA: TGTGCCAGCAGCAAGGGGAGCAATCAGCCCCAGCATTTT
CDR3: CASSKGSNQPQHF

D: TRBD2
size: .
J: TRBJ2-7
V: TRBV13
DNA: TGTGCCAGCAGCCCCGCGGGGGCGGGAGGCGCGTACGAGCAGTACTTC
CDR3: CASSPAGAGGAYEQYF

D: .
size: .
J: TRBJ2-5
V: TRBV18
DNA: TGTGCCAGCTCACTGCGCGACAGGCAACGGCAAGAGACCCAGTACTTC
CDR3: CASSLRDRQRQETQYF

D: .
size: once
J: TRBJ2-7
V: TRBV28
DNA: TGTGCCAGCAGTTTAAGGTCGGCAGGGGATTTCTACGAGCAGTACTTC
CDR3: CASSLRSAGDFYEQYF

D: .
size: once
J: TRBJ2-5
V: TRBV7-7
DNA: TGTGCCAGCAGCTTAAGGAGGGCCACCGCTGAGACCCAGTACTTC
CDR3: CASSLRRATAETQYF

D: .
size: .
J: TRBJ2-7
V: TRBV11-3
DNA: TGTGCCAGCAGCTTTAGCGGACCCACCTACGAGCAGTACTTC
CDR3: CASSFSGPTYEQYF

D: .
size: .
J: TRBJ2-3
V: TRBV14
DNA: TGTGCCAGCAGCCAAGACGATGAGGGAGAAAGGGATACGCAGTATTTT
CDR3: CASSQDDEGERDTQYF

D: TRBD2
size: .
J: TRBJ2-1
V: TRBV5-1
DNA: TGCGCCAGCAGCCGGGAGGGTGGCAATGAGCAGTTCTTC
CDR3: CASSREGGNEQFF

D: .
size: once
J: TRBJ1-5
V: TRBV10-2
DNA: TGCGCCAGCAGCCCAGGGGCCTTAGTTAGCAATCAGCCCCAGCATTTT
CDR3: CASSPGALVSNQPQHF

D: TRBD2
size: .
J: TRBJ2-7
V: TRBV2
DNA: TGTGCCAGCATGCTAGCGGGGGGCCGGGTTCCATGCGAGCAGTACTTC
CDR3: CASMLAGGRVPCEQYF

D: TRBD1
size: .
J: TRBJ1-4
V: TRBV29-1
DNA: TGCAGCGTTCTTTATCTCTCGGGGGACAGGGCTAATGAAAAACTGTTTTTT
CDR3: CSVLYLSGDRANEKLFF